This T cell receptor (beta chain) was sequenced for a study of T cell responses to AZD1222 COVID-19 vaccine. V shed 4 bases, J shed 5 bases, and the junction held 11 bases outside the gene matches. Germline V gene sequence: CDR1 LGHDT, CDR2 YNNKEL (reference sequence). CDR3 length: 17 amino acids. Sequencing used immunoSEQ multiplex PCR; TCRdb keeps in-frame clones, though not all of them. The sample has just under 95,000 clones, roughly 88% seen once. Of note for this clone: Its antigen is unidentified.

Study-level points and caveats: Baseline serostatus was positive in only a handful of AZD1222 recipients. Scientists sampled the repertoires only once the peak T cell response had passed. White British donors predominated, females outnumbered males, and clonal diversity was possibly underestimated. Regions 160-218 and 743-854 dominated among vaccine-associated CD4 TCRs spanning spike.

The specimen was peripheral blood, collected on day 0 of AZD1222 vaccination. The receptor was isolated from an adult in good health. The chain joins TRBV3-1 (or the pseudogene TRBV3-2) to TRBJ2-2, with 9 bases identical to TRBD2. The CDR3 reads CASSPSGLARGTGELFF. CDR3 bases: TGTGCCAGCAGCCCCTCCGGACTAGCGAGGGGGACCGGGGAGCTGTTTTTT.